The 8 T cell receptor beta chains given below trace back to one sample, sequenced in a study of T cells in women clearing cervical HPV infection. Data came from immunoSEQ multiplex PCR; TCRdb stores just in-frame clones and leaves some out. The sample yields some 11,000 clones, of which the top ten take up roughly 25%. Sequenced material: blood buffy coat. The receptors were sampled from a woman between 18 and 75 years old with a cervical HPV16 infection that either progressed to CIN3+ or cleared (not recorded which).

In regard to this clone: With the read ending 3 residues before the CDR3 end, the germline J gene is used to fill in that end. This chain joins TRBV7-7 and TRBJ2-2; 8 nucleotides align to TRBD1. This CDR3 comprises 15 residues. The germline V gene has CDR1 SSHAT and CDR2 FNYEAQ (reference sequence). V gave up 3 bases and J gave up 3 bases; unmatched junction bases: 3. CDR3: CASSFDRGHTGELFF. The covered CDR3 bases are TGTGCCAGCAGCTTTGACAGGGGACACACCGGGGAG.

By frequency, this clone registers medium-sized (0.01 to 0.1%). The read halts 3 residues ahead of the CDR3 end, with the missing end drawn from the germline J gene. The chain combines TRBV7-2 with TRBJ2-5; D ambiguous. CDR3 length equals 12 residues. Germline V gene lookup returns CDR1 SGHTA and CDR2 FQGNSA. The germline V and J ends were trimmed by 0 bases and 5 bases, with 4 bases remaining between them. CDR3 sequence: CASSLASETQYF. CDR3 DNA, as far as it was read: TGTGCCAGCAGCTTAGCCTCTGAGACC.

Note on this clone: The sequence runs out 3 residues before the end of the CDR3; the remainder is reconstructed from the germline J gene. The chain links TRBV19 to TRBJ1-1; D is ambiguous. The germline V gene encodes CDR1 LNHDA and CDR2 SQIVND (reference sequence). The CDR3 is 16 residues long. V shed 0 bases and J shed 1 base, with 12 bases lying between them. CDR3 amino acids: CASSIDFGRQNTEAFF. CDR3 DNA (partial): TGTGCCAGTAGTATAGATTTCGGCAGGCAGAACACTGAA. Using reference TRBV19 and TRBJ1-1 for the parts outside the CDR3, the full variable domain is DGGITQSPKYLFRKEGQNVTLSCEQNLNHDAMYWYRQDPGQGLRLIYYSQIVNDFQKGDIAEGYSVSREKKESFPLTVTSAQKNPTAFYLCASSIDFGRQNTEAFFGQGTRLTVV.

Concerning this clone: The CDR3 end lies 3 residues beyond the end of the read and is filled in from the germline J gene. The chain carries TRBV7-2 and TRBJ1-3, with a possible D match to TRBD1 (5 bases). CDR1 SGHTA and CDR2 FQGNSA come from the germline V gene. The CDR3 consists of 12 residues. This chain's CDR3 is CASSPFSGEIYF. CDR3 bases read: TGTGCCAGCAGCCCCTTCTCGGGGGAA.

On this clone: The sequenced fragment ends 3 residues before the CDR3 boundary, so the rest is inferred from the germline J gene. This rearrangement joins TRBV12-5 to TRBJ2-3, with 9 bases identical to TRBD2. The CDR3 totals 17 residues. Germline CDR1 is LGHNT and CDR2 is FRNRAP. V dropped 5 bases and J dropped 2; count of bases not matched to a gene: 11. CDR3 sequence reads: CASGPRLAGVYTDTQYF. Partial CDR3 DNA: TGTGCTAGTGGTCCCCGGTTAGCGGGGGTTTACACAGATACG.

Note on this clone: Read data end 3 residues before the CDR3 end; the end is taken from the germline J gene. The gene calls are TRBV30 and TRBJ2-7; TRBD1 is a possible D gene (6 bases). There are 11 residues in the CDR3. Trimming removed 2 bases from V and 4 bases from J, with 6 bases in between. Germline CDR1 reads GTSNPN; CDR2 reads SVGIG (reference sequence). The CDR3 DNA, read in part, is TGTGCCTGGAGTACAGGGTACGAG. This translates into CAWSTGYE. The entire CDR3 protein is CAWSTGYEQYF.

Details on this clone: The read ends 3 residues early relative to the CDR3; the germline J gene fills the gap. The chain uses TRBV5-6 and TRBJ2-1; the match to TRBD1 covers 7 bases. Trimming removed 3 bases from V and 3 bases from J; junction bases left unmatched: 0. Germline V gene data show CDR1 as SGHDT and CDR2 as YYEEEE. CDR3 length: 13 amino acids. CDR3: CASSWDSYNEQFF. The covered CDR3 bases are TGTGCCAGCAGCTGGGACAGCTACAATGAG.

On this clone itself: Sequencing ends 3 residues short of the CDR3 end; the germline J gene provides the rest. This sequence joins TRBV20-1 and TRBJ2-3; D remains ambiguous. The CDR3 sequence is 11 residues long. Per germline, CDR1 DFQATT and CDR2 SNEGSKA (reference sequence). The germline V and J ends were trimmed by 3 bases and 6 bases, with 7 bases remaining between them. Partial CDR3 DNA: TGCAGTGCTAGCCCCCGGGATACG. This encodes CSASPRDT. The CDR3 in its entirety is CSASPRDTQYF.